This TCR beta chain stems from a study of CD8+CD57+ T cells in acquired aplastic anemia. Notes on this clonotype: A clone one base away is much larger, so this may be a read error.

Germline V gene sequence: CDR1 MGHRA, CDR2 YSYEKL. The CDR3 sequence is 14 residues long. The V and J ends lost 3 bases and 2 bases respectively, with 8 bases between them. Using genomic DNA as the template, TCR beta VDJ and CDR3 profiling was carried out. Via MiXCR, TCRdb re-called the reads, giving one row per CDR3 protein. The sample includes 180,000 or so distinct CDR3 sequences, less than 60% of them seen just once. Flow cytometry had shown expanded CD8+CD57+ cells in the patients chosen for sequencing. This TCR derives from a human donor with aplastic anemia. Specimen: sorted CD4+, CD8+, or CD8+CD57+ T cells (not recorded which) from PBMCs. This rearrangement joins TRBV4-1 to TRBJ1-5; D call uncertain. The CDR3: CASSHAEGNQPQHF. The CDR3 DNA reads TGCGCCAGCAGCCACGCAGAGGGCAATCAGCCCCAGCATTTT.